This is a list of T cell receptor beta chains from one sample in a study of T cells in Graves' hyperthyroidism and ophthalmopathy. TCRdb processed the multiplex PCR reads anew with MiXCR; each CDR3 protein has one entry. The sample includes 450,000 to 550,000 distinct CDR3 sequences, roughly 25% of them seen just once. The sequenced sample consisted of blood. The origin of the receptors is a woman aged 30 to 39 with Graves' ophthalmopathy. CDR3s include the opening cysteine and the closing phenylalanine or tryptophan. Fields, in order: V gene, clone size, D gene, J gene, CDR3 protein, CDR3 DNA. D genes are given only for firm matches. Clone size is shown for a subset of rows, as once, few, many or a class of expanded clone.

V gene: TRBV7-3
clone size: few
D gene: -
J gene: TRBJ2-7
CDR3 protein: CASSLTHGAYEQYF
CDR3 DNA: TGTGCCAGCAGCTTAACTCACGGAGCCTACGAGCAGTACTTC

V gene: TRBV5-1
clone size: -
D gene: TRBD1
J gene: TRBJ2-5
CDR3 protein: CASNPQGLETQYF
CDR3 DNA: TGCGCCAGCAACCCACAGGGGCTCGAGACTCAGTACTTC

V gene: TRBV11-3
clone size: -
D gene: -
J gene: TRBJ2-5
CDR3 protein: CASNKKDRRETQYF
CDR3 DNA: TGTGCCAGCAACAAAAAGGATCGCCGAGAGACCCAGTACTTC

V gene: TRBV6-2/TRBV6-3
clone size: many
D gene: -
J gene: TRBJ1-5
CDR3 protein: CASSPAGTAQPQHF
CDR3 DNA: TGTGCCAGCAGCCCCGCCGGAACCGCGCAGCCCCAGCATTTT

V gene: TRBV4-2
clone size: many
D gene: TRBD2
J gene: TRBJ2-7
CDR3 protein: CASSQVRGGLYEQYF
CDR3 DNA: TGTGCCAGCAGCCAAGTGCGGGGGGGCTTGTACGAGCAGTACTTC

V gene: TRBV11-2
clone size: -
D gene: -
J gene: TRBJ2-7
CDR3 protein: CASSWRTGESTYEQYF
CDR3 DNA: TGTGCCAGCAGCTGGAGAACAGGAGAATCCACCTACGAGCAGTACTTC

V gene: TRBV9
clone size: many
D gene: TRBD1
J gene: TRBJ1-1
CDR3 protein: CASSDGDRTVNTEAFF
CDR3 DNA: TGTGCCAGCAGCGATGGGGACAGGACGGTGAACACTGAAGCTTTCTTT

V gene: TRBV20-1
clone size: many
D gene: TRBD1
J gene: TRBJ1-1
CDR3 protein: CSARDLSTGEGTEAFF
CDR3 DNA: TGCAGTGCTAGAGATTTGTCGACAGGGGAGGGGACTGAAGCTTTCTTT

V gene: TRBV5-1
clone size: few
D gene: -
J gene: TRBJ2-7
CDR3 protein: CASSLMPSVYEQYF
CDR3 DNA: TGCGCCAGCAGCTTAATGCCTAGCGTGTACGAGCAGTACTTC

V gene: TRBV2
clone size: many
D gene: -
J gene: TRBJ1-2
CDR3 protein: CASSLGTGASGYTF
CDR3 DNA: TGTGCCAGCAGCCTGGGGACGGGGGCCTCAGGCTACACCTTC

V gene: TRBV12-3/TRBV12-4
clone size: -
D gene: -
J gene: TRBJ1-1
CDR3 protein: CASSFGLPEACF
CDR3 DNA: TGTGCCAGCAGTTTCGGCCTCCCTGAAGCTTGCTTT

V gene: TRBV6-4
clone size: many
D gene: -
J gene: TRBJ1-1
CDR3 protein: CASSASMNTEAFF
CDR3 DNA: TGTGCCAGCAGTGCGTCCATGAACACTGAAGCTTTCTTT

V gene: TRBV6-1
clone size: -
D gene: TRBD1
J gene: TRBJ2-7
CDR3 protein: CASSEPGQGSYDQYF
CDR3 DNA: TGTGCCAGCAGTGAGCCGGGACAGGGGTCCTACGATCAGTACTTC

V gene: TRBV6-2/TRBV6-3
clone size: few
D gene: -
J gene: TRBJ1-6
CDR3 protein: CASSLDSNNSPLHF
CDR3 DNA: TGTGCCAGCAGTTTGGACAGTAATAATTCACCCCTCCACTTT

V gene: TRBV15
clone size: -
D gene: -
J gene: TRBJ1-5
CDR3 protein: CATSNGVGQPQHF
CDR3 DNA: TGTGCCACCAGCAACGGGGTAGGACAGCCCCAGCATTTT

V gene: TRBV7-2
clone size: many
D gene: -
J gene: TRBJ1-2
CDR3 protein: CASTPGGTPYGYTF
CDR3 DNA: TGTGCCAGCACCCCTGGGGGCACCCCCTATGGCTACACCTTC

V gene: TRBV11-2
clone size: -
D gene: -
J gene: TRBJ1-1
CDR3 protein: CASSLNAGTARAFF
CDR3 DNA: TGTGCCAGCAGCTTAAACGCAGGGACGGCGAGAGCTTTCTTT

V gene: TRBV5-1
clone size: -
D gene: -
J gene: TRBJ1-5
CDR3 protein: CASSATGYSNQPQHF
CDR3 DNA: TGCGCCAGCAGCGCGACAGGATATAGCAATCAGCCCCAGCATTTT

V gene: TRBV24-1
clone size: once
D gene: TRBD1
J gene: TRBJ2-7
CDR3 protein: CATSDPGTGVYEQYF
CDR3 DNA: TGTGCCACCAGTGACCCCGGGACAGGGGTGTACGAGCAGTACTTC

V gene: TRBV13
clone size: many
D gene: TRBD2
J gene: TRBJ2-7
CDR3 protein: CASSSSGLADEQYF
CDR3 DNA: TGTGCCAGCAGCTCCTCCGGACTAGCGGACGAGCAGTACTTC

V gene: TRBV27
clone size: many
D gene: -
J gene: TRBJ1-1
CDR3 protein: CASSSWKNTEAFF
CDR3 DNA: TGTGCCAGCAGTTCGTGGAAGAACACTGAAGCTTTCTTT

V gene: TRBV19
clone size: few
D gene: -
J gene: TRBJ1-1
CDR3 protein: CASSEREDTEAFF
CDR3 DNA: TGTGCCAGTAGCGAGAGGGAGGACACTGAAGCTTTCTTT

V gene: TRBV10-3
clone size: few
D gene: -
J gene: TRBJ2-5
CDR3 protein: CAISGPQGMGETQYF
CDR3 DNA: TGTGCCATCAGTGGGCCACAGGGTATGGGAGAGACCCAGTACTTC

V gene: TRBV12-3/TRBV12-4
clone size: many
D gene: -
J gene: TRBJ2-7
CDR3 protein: CASSPSGEGTGEQYF
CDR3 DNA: TGTGCCAGCAGTCCTAGTGGGGAGGGGACAGGCGAGCAGTACTTC

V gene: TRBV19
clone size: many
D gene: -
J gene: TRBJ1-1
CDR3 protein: CASSIGQAPNTEAFF
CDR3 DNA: TGTGCCAGTAGTATCGGGCAGGCCCCGAACACTGAAGCTTTCTTT

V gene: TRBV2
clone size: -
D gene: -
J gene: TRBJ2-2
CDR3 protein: CASSELQANTGELFF
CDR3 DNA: TGTGCCAGCAGTGAGCTACAGGCGAACACCGGGGAGCTGTTTTTT

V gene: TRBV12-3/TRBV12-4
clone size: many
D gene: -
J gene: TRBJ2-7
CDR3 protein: CASSLRRDALDEQYF
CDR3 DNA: TGTGCCAGCAGTTTAAGGCGGGACGCCTTGGACGAGCAGTACTTC

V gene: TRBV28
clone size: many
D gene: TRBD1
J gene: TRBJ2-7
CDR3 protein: CASRPTDRGGSYEQYF
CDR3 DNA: TGTGCCAGCAGGCCCACAGACAGGGGAGGATCCTACGAGCAGTACTTC

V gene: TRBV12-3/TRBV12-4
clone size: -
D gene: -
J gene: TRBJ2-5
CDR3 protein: CASSLMDVEETQYF
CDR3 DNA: TGTGCCAGCAGTTTGATGGACGTAGAAGAGACCCAGTACTTC

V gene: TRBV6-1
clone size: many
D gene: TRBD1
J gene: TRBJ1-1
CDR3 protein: CASSGDSSSTEAFF
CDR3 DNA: TGTGCCAGCAGTGGGGACAGTTCATCGACTGAAGCTTTCTTT

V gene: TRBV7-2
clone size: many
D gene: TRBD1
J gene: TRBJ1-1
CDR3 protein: CASSTDRARTEAFF
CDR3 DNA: TGTGCCAGCAGCACTGACAGGGCGCGGACTGAAGCTTTCTTT

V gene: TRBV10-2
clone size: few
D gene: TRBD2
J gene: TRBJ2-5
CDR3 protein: CASSEGGAGGLETQYF
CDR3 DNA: TGCGCCAGCAGTGAGGGAGGAGCGGGGGGATTAGAGACCCAGTACTTC

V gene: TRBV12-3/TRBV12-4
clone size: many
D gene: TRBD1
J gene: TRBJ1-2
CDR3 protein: CASSQDRGKDGYTF
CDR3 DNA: TGTGCCAGCAGTCAGGACAGGGGGAAGGATGGCTACACCTTC

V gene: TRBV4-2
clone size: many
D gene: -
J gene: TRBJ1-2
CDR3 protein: CASSQESRWIPYGYTF
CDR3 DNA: TGTGCCAGCAGCCAAGAATCACGGTGGATCCCTTATGGCTACACCTTC

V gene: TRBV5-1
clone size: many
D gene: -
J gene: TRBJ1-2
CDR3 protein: CASSLDRAYEGYTF
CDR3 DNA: TGCGCCAGCAGCTTGGACAGGGCGTACGAGGGCTACACCTTC

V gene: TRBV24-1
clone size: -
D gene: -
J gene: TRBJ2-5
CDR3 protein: CATSDGARETQYF
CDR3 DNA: TGTGCCACCAGTGATGGGGCGAGGGAGACCCAGTACTTC

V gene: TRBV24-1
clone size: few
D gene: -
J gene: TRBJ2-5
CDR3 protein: CATSETGRSAETQYF
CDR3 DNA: TGTGCCACCAGTGAAACTGGACGATCGGCGGAGACCCAGTACTTC

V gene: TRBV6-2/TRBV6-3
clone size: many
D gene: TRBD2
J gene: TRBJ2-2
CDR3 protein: CASIVSGVNTGELFF
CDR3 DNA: TGTGCCAGCATAGTTAGCGGGGTGAACACCGGGGAGCTGTTTTTT

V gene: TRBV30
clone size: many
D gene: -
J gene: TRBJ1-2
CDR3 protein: CAWRIKGKSYGYTF
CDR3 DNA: TGTGCCTGGAGGATTAAAGGAAAATCCTATGGCTACACCTTC

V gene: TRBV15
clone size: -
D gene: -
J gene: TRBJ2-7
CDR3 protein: CATSSSGHNSYEQYF
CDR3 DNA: TGTGCCACCAGCAGTTCGGGACACAACTCCTACGAGCAGTACTTC

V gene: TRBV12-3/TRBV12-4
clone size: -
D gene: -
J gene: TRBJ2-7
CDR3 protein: CASGPRFLEQYF
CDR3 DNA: TGTGCCAGCGGGCCTCGTTTTCTAGAGCAGTACTTC

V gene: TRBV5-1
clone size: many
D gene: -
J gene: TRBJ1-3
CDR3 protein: CASSLDSDTGNTIYF
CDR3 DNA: TGCGCCAGCAGCTTGGACAGCGACACTGGAAACACCATATATTTT

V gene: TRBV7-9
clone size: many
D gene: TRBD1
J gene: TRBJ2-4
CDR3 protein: CASSHRQGSNIQYF
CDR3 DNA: TGTGCCAGCAGCCACAGACAGGGGTCTAACATTCAGTACTTC

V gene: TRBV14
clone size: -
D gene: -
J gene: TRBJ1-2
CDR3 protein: CASSQDSDTNYGYTF
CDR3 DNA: TGTGCCAGCAGCCAAGATTCGGACACAAACTATGGCTACACCTTC